This paragraph covers one T cell receptor (beta chain) sequence. This clonotype was picked up a small number of times. Its antigen is currently not known. Base qualities are missing; no much larger clone stands one base away. The record originates from a study of T cell repertoires in cytomegalovirus infection (dated by TCRdb to about 2019). As for the study more broadly: Peptide stimulations targeted recently identified HLA-C-restricted CMV epitopes, whose presentation resists viral immunomodulation, together with well-studied HLA-B-restricted epitopes. Because public TCR beta signatures pointed to carriage of CMV infection together with the matching HLA type, the HLA type of each donor mattered for the analysis. Summary of the overall study and its limitations: The ex vivo response was dominated by HLA-C-restricted CMV-specific TCR beta clonotypes, and the single most frequent clonotype in two of eight donors was supplied by these HLA-C-restricted clonotypes. Carriers of CMV infection plus the relevant HLA type were discriminated by the cumulative frequency of public TCR beta family members in the study cohort and in an independent approximately 340-donor cohort.

From the cysteine up to the phenylalanine, the CDR3 has a length of 16 residues. The CDR3 DNA has 48 bases and is translated from base 1. Ends trimmed: V by 8 bases, J by 0 bases; bases unmatched to a gene: 11. The label giving this sample's treatment or condition can be read as: in vitro stimulation with specific CMV peptide epitopes to enrich CMV-specific T cells. Sequencing was carried out with an Illumina HiSeq 1500. Starting from the raw public reads, TCRdb applied fastp trimming at Q25, assembled clones with MiXCR and retained in-frame beta chains. Under each unique CDR3 protein, matching rows form one entry showing the most common genes and DNA. The sample profile shows approximately 470,000 distinct CDR3 sequences; about 44% of them were found once. The ten largest clones represent roughly two fifths of the sample.

The input for sequencing was cultured PBMCs, taken from culture after CMV antigen stimulation. The sequence derives from a human donor in good health (CMV status not recorded). Some clones in this sample may be carry-over from other donors' samples. This receptor chain uses TRBV12-3 or TRBV12-4 and TRBJ2-3; TRBD2 agrees with 7 junctional bases. This receptor carries the CDR3 CASFLSTSLSTDTQYF. The DNA is as follows: TGTGCCAGCTTCCTATCGACTAGCCTTAGCACAGATACGCAGTATTTT.